This T cell receptor beta chain comes out of a study of cytomegalovirus exposure and HLA in healthy donors. Generated by immunoSEQ multiplex PCR, the TCRdb table keeps only in-frame clones and is missing some. The profile shows a few hundred thousand clones, 88% of them singletons. The CDR3 spans 16 residues. Germline-derived CDR1 and CDR2 are MNHEY and SVGAGI. V lost 0 bases, J lost 4 bases, and 16 bases lay in between. The sample comprised PBMCs. This chain connects TRBV6-5 to TRBJ2-7, with D tentatively TRBD1 (6 bases). The clonotype was recovered from a man aged 30 to 39 in good health and CMV-seronegative. The CDR3 sequence is CASSYSKLRGIYEQYF. The CDR3 nucleotides read TGTGCCAGCAGTTACTCGAAGCTCAGGGGAATTTACGAGCAGTACTTC.